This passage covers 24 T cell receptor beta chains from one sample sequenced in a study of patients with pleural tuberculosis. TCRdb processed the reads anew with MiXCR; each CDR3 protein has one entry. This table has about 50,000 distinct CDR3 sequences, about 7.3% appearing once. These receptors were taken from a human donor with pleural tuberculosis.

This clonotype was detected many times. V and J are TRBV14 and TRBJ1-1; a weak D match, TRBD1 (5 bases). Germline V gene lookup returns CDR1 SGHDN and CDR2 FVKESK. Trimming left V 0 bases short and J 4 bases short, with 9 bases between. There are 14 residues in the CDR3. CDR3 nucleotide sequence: TGTGCCAGCAGCCAAGACCAGGGAGGCACTGAAGCTTTCTTT. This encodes CASSQDQGGTEAFF.

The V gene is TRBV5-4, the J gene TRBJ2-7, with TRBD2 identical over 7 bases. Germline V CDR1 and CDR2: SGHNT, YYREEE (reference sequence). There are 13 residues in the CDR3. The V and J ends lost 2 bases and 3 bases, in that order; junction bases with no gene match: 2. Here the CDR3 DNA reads TGTGCCAGCAGCTTTTCTAGCGGCTACGAGCAGTACTTC. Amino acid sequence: CASSFSSGYEQYF. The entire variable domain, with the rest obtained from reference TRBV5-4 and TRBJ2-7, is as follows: ETGVTQSPTHLIKTRGQQVTLRCSSQSGHNTVSWYQQALGQGPQFIFQYYREEENGRGNFPPRFSGLQFPNYSSELNVNALELDDSALYLCASSFSSGYEQYFGPGTRLTVT.

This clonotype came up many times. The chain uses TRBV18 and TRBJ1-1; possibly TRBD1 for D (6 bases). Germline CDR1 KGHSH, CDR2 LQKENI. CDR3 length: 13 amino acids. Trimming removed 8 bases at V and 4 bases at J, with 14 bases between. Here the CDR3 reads CASHARGGTEAFF. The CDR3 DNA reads TGTGCCAGCCACGCAAGGGGGGGCACTGAAGCTTTCTTT.

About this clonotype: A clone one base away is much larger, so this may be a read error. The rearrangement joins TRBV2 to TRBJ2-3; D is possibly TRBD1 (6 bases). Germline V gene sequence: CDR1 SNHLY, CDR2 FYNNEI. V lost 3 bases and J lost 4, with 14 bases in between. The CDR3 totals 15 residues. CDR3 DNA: TGTGCCAGCAGTGAGGACAGAACTGGCTCAGATACGCAGTATTTT. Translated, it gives CASSEDRTGSDTQYF. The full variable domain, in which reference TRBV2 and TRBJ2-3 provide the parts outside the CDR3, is EPEVTQTPSHQVTQMGQEVILRCVPISNHLYFYWYRQILGQKVEFLVSFYNNEISEKSEIFDDQFSVERPDGSNFTLKIRSTKLEDSAMYFCASSEDRTGSDTQYFGPGTRLTVL.

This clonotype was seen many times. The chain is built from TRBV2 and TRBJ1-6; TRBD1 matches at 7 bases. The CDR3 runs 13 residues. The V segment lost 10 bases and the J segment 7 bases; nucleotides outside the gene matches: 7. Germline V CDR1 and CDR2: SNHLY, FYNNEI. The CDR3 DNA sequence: TGTGCCACAAGGACAGGCCAGAATTCACCCCTCCACTTT. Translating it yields CATRTGQNSPLHF.

CDR3 bases: TGCGCCAGCAGCTTGGGAGGAGCGAACACTGAAGCTTTCTTT. This sequence encodes CASSLGGANTEAFF. The V call is TRBV5-1, the J call TRBJ1-1; no clear D gene. Germline loops: CDR1 SGHRS, CDR2 YFSETQ. CDR3 length equals 14 residues. V was trimmed by 0 bases and J by 1 base, leaving 7 bases between them.

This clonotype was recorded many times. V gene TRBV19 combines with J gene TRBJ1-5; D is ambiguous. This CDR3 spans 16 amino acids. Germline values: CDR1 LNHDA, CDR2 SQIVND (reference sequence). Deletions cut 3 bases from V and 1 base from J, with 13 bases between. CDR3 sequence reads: CASSIKGAWSNQPQHF. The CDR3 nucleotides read TGTGCCAGTAGTATTAAGGGCGCGTGGAGCAATCAGCCCCAGCATTTT.

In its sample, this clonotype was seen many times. As DNA, the CDR3 is TGCAGTGCTAGACCTCCGGGCAGGGCTGAAGCTTTCTTT. Translated, it gives CSARPPGRAEAFF. This chain links TRBV20-1 with TRBJ1-1; D may be TRBD1 (5 bases). V lost 2 bases and J lost 6, with 13 bases in between. Germline lookup yields CDR1 DFQATT and CDR2 SNEGSKA (reference sequence). There are 13 residues in the CDR3.

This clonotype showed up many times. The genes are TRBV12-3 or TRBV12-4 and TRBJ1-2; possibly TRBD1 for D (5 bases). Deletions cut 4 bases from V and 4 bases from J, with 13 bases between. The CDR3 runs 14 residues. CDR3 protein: CASSSGWQGYGYTF. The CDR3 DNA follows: TGTGCCAGCAGTTCCGGATGGCAGGGCTATGGCTACACCTTC.

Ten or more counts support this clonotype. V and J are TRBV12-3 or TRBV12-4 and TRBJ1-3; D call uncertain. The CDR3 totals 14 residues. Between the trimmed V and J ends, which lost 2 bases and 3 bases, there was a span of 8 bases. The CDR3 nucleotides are TGTGCCAGCAGTTTATCGGAATTTGGAAACACCATATATTTT. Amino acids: CASSLSEFGNTIYF.

For the CDR3, the DNA is TGCGCCAGCAGCTTGGGTCTGGAATCTTCTGGAAACACCATATATTTT. Its translation is CASSLGLESSGNTIYF. V gene TRBV5-1 combines with J gene TRBJ1-3, with unresolved D. CDR3 size: 16 residues. The germline V gene encodes CDR1 SGHRS and CDR2 YFSETQ. Trimming removed 0 bases from V and 1 base from J, with 11 bases in between.

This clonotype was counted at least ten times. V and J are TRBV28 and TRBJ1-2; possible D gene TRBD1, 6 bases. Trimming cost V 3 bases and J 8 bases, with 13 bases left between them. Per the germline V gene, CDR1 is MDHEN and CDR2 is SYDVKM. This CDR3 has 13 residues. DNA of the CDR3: TGTGCCAGCAGTTTGGGGGCAGCACTAGGCTACACCTTC. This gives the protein CASSLGAALGYTF.

CDR3 residues: CASPEGHFWEQYF. As DNA, the CDR3 is TGTGCCAGCCCGGAGGGACACTTTTGGGAGCAGTACTTC. This chain connects TRBV19 to TRBJ2-7; the D gene could be TRBD1 or TRBD2 (6 bases each). From germline, CDR1 is LNHDA and CDR2 SQIVND (reference sequence). This CDR3 is built from 13 residues. V dropped 9 bases and J dropped 7 bases, with 19 bases sitting between them.

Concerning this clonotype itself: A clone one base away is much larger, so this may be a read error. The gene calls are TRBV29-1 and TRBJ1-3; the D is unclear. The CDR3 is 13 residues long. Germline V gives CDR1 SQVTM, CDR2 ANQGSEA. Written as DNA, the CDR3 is TGCAGCGTTGTGGAGCTCGCTGGAAACGCCATATATTTT. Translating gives CSVVELAGNAIYF.

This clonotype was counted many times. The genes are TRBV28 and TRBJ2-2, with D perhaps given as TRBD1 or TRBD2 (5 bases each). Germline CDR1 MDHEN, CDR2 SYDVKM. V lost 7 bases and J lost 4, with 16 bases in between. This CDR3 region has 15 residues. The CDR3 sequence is CASIQSGTPTGELFF. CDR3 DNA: TGTGCCAGCATCCAGTCCGGGACCCCCACCGGGGAGCTGTTTTTT.

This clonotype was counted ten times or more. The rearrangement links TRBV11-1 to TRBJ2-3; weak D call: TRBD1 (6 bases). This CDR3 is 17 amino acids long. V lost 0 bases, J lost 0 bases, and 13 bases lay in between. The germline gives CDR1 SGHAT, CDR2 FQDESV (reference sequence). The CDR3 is CASSLAPPGVSTDTQYF. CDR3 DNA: TGTGCCAGCAGCTTAGCCCCGCCAGGGGTGAGCACAGATACGCAGTATTTT.

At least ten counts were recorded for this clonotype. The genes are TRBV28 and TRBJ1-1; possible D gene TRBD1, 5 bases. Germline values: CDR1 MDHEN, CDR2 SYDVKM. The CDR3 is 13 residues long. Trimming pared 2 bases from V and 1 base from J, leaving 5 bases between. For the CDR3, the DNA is TGTGCCAGCAGTTTAACAGGGAACACTGAAGCTTTCTTT. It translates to CASSLTGNTEAFF.

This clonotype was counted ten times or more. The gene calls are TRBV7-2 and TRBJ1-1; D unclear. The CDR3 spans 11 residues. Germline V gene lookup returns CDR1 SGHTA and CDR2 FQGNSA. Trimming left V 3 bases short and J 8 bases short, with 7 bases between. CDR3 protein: CASSFGPEAFF. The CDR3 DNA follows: TGTGCCAGCAGCTTTGGACCGGAAGCTTTCTTT.

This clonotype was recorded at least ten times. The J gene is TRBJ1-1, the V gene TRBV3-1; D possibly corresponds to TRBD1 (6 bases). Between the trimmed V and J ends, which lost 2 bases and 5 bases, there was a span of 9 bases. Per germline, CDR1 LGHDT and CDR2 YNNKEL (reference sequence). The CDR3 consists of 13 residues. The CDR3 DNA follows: TGTGCCAGCAGCCAAAAACAGGGTACTGAAGCTTTCTTT. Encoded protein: CASSQKQGTEAFF.

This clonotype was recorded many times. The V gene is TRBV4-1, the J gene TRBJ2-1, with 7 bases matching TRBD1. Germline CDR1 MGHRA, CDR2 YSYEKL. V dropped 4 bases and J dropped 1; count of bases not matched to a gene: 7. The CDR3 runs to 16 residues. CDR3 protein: CASSLVGTASYNEQFF. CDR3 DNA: TGCGCCAGCAGCCTCGTAGGGACAGCATCCTACAATGAGCAGTTCTTC.

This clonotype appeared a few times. CDR3 sequence reads: CASVTGSGDYNEQFF. Here the CDR3 DNA reads TGTGCCAGCGTAACTGGTAGCGGCGATTACAATGAGCAGTTCTTC. This chain joins TRBV11-1 and TRBJ2-1; weak D call: TRBD2 (6 bases). Germline loops: CDR1 SGHAT, CDR2 FQDESV (reference sequence). V was trimmed by 8 bases and J by 4 bases, leaving 18 bases between them. The CDR3 covers 15 residues.

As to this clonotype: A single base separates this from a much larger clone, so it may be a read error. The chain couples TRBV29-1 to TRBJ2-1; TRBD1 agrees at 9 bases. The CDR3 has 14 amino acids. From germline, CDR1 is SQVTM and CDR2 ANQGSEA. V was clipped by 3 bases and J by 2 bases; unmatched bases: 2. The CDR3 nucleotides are TGCAGCGTTGACGGACAGGGGACCTACAATGAGCAGTTCTTC. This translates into CSVDGQGTYNEQFF.

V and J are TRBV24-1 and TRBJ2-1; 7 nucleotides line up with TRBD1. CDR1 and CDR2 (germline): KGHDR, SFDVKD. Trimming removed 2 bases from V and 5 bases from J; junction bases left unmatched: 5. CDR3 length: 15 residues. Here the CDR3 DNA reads TGTGCCACCAGTGATTCGGGACAGAACAACAATGAGCAGTTCTTC. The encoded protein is CATSDSGQNNNEQFF.

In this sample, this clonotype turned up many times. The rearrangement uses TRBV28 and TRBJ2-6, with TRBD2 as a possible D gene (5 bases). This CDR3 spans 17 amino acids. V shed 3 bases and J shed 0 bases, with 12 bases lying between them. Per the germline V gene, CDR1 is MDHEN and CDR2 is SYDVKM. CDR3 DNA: TGTGCCAGCAGTTTCAACGGGATGAGCTCTGGGGCCAACGTCCTGACTTTC. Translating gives CASSFNGMSSGANVLTF.